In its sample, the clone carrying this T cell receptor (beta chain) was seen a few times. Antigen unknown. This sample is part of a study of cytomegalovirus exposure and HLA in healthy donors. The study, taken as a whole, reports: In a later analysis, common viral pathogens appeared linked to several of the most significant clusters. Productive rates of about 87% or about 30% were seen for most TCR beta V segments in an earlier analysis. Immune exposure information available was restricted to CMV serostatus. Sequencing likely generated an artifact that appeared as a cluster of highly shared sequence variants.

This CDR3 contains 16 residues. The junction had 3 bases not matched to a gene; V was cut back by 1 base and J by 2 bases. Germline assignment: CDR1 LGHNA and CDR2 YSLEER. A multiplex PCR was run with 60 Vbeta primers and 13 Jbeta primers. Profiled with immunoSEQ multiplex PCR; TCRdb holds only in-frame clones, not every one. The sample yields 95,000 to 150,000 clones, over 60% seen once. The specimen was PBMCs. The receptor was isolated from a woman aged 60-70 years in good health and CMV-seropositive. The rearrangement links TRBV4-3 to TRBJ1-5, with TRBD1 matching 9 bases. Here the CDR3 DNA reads TGCGCCAGCAGCCAAGTTCGGACAGGGGGCAATCAGCCCCAGCATTTT. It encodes CASSQVRTGGNQPQHF.